A selection of T cell receptor beta chains follows, all from one sample in a study of shared clonotypes between healthy human individuals. The table came from immunoSEQ multiplex PCR; TCRdb's copy has only in-frame clones and leaves some out. The sample comprises millions of clones, 90% to 95% of which are singletons, and around 0.14% rests with the top ten. The sample consisted of naive CD4+ T cells sorted from blood. These TCRs come from a man aged 18 to 29 in good health. Each CDR3 is given with its conserved first and last residue. Fields, in order: clone size, J gene, V gene, D gene, CDR3 DNA, CDR3 protein. The D gene is left open where the match is weak. Expanded clones get a size class; other rows say once, few or many, or leave the size out.

abundance: -
j_gene: TRBJ1-2
v_gene: TRBV28
d_gene: -
CDR3nt: TGTGCCAGCAGTTTTTCAGGTACAGCTAACTATGGCTACACCTTC
CDR3aa: CASSFSGTANYGYTF

abundance: once
j_gene: TRBJ1-2
v_gene: TRBV28
d_gene: TRBD1
CDR3nt: TGTGCCAGCAGTTCGGGACAGGATTATGGCTACACCTTC
CDR3aa: CASSSGQDYGYTF

abundance: -
j_gene: TRBJ1-1
v_gene: TRBV10-3
d_gene: -
CDR3nt: TGTGCCATCAACAGTGGTGCGAGCACTGAAGCTTTCTTT
CDR3aa: CAINSGASTEAFF

abundance: -
j_gene: TRBJ1-1
v_gene: TRBV5-6
d_gene: -
CDR3nt: TGTGCCAGCAGCGATATGGGGGGGTCGAACACTGAAGCTTTCTTT
CDR3aa: CASSDMGGSNTEAFF

abundance: once
j_gene: TRBJ2-6
v_gene: TRBV27
d_gene: -
CDR3nt: TGTGCCAGCAGTACTCCCTCTGGGGCCAACGTCCTGACTTTC
CDR3aa: CASSTPSGANVLTF

abundance: few
j_gene: TRBJ1-1
v_gene: TRBV4-2
d_gene: -
CDR3nt: TGTGCCAGCAGCCAAGATCTGGGACGGGGGAACACTGAAGCTTTCTTT
CDR3aa: CASSQDLGRGNTEAFF

abundance: -
j_gene: TRBJ2-3
v_gene: TRBV7-9
d_gene: TRBD2
CDR3nt: TGTGCCAGCAGCCAGACTAGCGGGACAGATACGCAGTATTTT
CDR3aa: CASSQTSGTDTQYF

abundance: -
j_gene: TRBJ2-7
v_gene: TRBV18
d_gene: -
CDR3nt: TGTGCCAGCTCACCACCCCCAGGTACCTACGAGCAGTACTTC
CDR3aa: CASSPPPGTYEQYF

abundance: -
j_gene: TRBJ2-2
v_gene: TRBV18
d_gene: TRBD1
CDR3nt: TGTGCCAGCTCACCCCCAGGGGGTATCACCGGGGAGCTGTTTTTT
CDR3aa: CASSPPGGITGELFF

abundance: -
j_gene: TRBJ2-7
v_gene: TRBV11-2
d_gene: -
CDR3nt: TGTGCCAGCGTCTCATCCTACGAGCAGTACTTC
CDR3aa: CASVSSYEQYF

abundance: -
j_gene: TRBJ1-2
v_gene: TRBV27
d_gene: -
CDR3nt: TGTGCCAGCAGTTTCGGACAGCCGGGGGGCTACACCTTC
CDR3aa: CASSFGQPGGYTF

abundance: -
j_gene: TRBJ2-5
v_gene: TRBV5-1
d_gene: TRBD2
CDR3nt: TGCGCCAGCAGCTTGGCACTAGCGGGAGTGGAGACCCAGTACTTC
CDR3aa: CASSLALAGVETQYF

abundance: -
j_gene: TRBJ1-1
v_gene: TRBV19
d_gene: -
CDR3nt: TGTGCCAGTAGTATTGGGCTCGGGCAGGGAAGGTCCCCGGGAACTGAAGCTTTCTTT
CDR3aa: CASSIGLGQGRSPGTEAFF

abundance: -
j_gene: TRBJ2-5
v_gene: TRBV18
d_gene: -
CDR3nt: TGTGCCAGCTCACCAGATCTATTAGAGACCCAGTACTTC
CDR3aa: CASSPDLLETQYF

abundance: -
j_gene: TRBJ1-1
v_gene: TRBV19
d_gene: -
CDR3nt: TGTGCCAGTTCCTCTAATCGGGGGCTGAACACTGAAGCTTTCTTT
CDR3aa: CASSSNRGLNTEAFF

abundance: once
j_gene: TRBJ2-7
v_gene: TRBV7-2
d_gene: TRBD2
CDR3nt: TGTGCCAGCAGCTTAGCAGCGGGGGGTTCCTACGAGCAGTACTTC
CDR3aa: CASSLAAGGSYEQYF

abundance: -
j_gene: TRBJ2-7
v_gene: TRBV7-2
d_gene: -
CDR3nt: TGTGCCAGCAGCTTAAGGAGGGGGGAGGCAGACTACGAGCAGTACTTC
CDR3aa: CASSLRRGEADYEQYF

abundance: -
j_gene: TRBJ1-5
v_gene: TRBV5-8
d_gene: -
CDR3nt: TGTGCCAGCAGCCTAACAGGGACCGGGAATCAGCCCCAGCATTTT
CDR3aa: CASSLTGTGNQPQHF